What follows are 16 T cell receptor beta chains derived from one specimen sequenced in a study of shared clonotypes between healthy human individuals. Here immunoSEQ multiplex PCR was the method, and the copy in TCRdb shows in-frame clones only, minus some. Among about 490,000 clones listed, 75% to 85% were seen once. Input material: PBMCs. These receptors originate from a woman aged 40 to 55 in good health. Some clones in this sample may be carry-over from other donors' samples.

This rearrangement joins TRBV5-1 to TRBJ2-7; D perhaps matches TRBD2 (5 bases). V gave up 4 bases and J gave up 6 bases, with 17 bases separating them. CDR3 length equals 14 residues. In germline, CDR1 is SGHRS, CDR2 YFSETQ. In nucleotides, the CDR3 is TGCGCCAGCAGCCCTCGGGATCCCTCTACCGAGCAGTACTTC. This gives the protein CASSPRDPSTEQYF. Combining the CDR3 with reference TRBV5-1 and TRBJ2-7 gives the whole variable domain KAGVTQTPRYLIKTRGQQVTLSCSPISGHRSVSWYQQTPGQGLQFLFEYFSETQRNKGNFPGRFSGRQFSNSRSEMNVSTLELGDSALYLCASSPRDPSTEQYFGPGTRLTVT.

The gene calls are TRBV7-2 and TRBJ2-7; perhaps TRBD2 as D (6 bases). CDR1 SGHTA and CDR2 FQGNSA come from the germline V gene. Trimming took 2 bases from V and 3 from J, leaving 11 bases between them. The CDR3 has 14 residues. DNA for the CDR3: TGTGCCAGCAGCTTAAGGGACTCATACTACGAGCAGTACTTC. Translated: CASSLRDSYYEQYF.

The chain employs TRBV19 and TRBJ1-1, with unresolved D. Between the trimmed V and J ends, which lost 3 bases and 3 bases, there was a span of 8 bases. The CDR3 has 13 residues. Germline CDR1 reads LNHDA; CDR2 reads SQIVND (reference sequence). This CDR3 reads CASSMAAYTEAFF. In nucleotides, the CDR3 is TGTGCCAGTAGTATGGCCGCCTACACTGAAGCTTTCTTT.

V gene TRBV27 combines with J gene TRBJ2-1, with D uncertain. The CDR3 loop spans 9 amino acids. V lost 6 bases and J lost 10, with 4 bases in between. Germline values: CDR1 MNHEY, CDR2 SMNVEV (reference sequence). Here the CDR3 reads CASRSEQFF. In nucleotides, the CDR3 is TGTGCCAGCAGGTCAGAGCAGTTCTTC.

V gene TRBV2 combines with J gene TRBJ2-2; no reliable D call. The CDR3 consists of 14 residues. Germline V gene data show CDR1 as SNHLY and CDR2 as FYNNEI. Trimming cost V 4 bases and J 7 bases, with 13 bases left between them. Here the CDR3 reads CASSALFHGGELFF. CDR3 sequence (DNA): TGTGCCAGCAGTGCATTATTTCACGGCGGGGAGCTGTTTTTT.

This clone appeared a few times. The chain uses TRBV18 and TRBJ2-3; D tentatively reads TRBD1 or TRBD2 (5 bases each). Per germline, CDR1 KGHSH and CDR2 LQKENI. V lost 2 bases and J 10 bases, leaving 16 bases between the germline ends. The CDR3 covers 14 residues. The CDR3 DNA follows: TGTGCCAGCTCACCAACGGACACCCTTAGCGCGCAGTATTTT. It yields the protein CASSPTDTLSAQYF.

V gene TRBV6-1 combines with J gene TRBJ2-3; 7 bases map to TRBD2. V lost 2 bases and J lost 0; bases outside the gene matches: 5. The germline CDR1 and CDR2 sequences are MNHNS and SASEGT. This CDR3 has 16 amino acids. CDR3 coding DNA: TGTGCCAGCAGTGAAATCGAGGGAGGGAGCACAGATACGCAGTATTTT. Translating it yields CASSEIEGGSTDTQYF.

In its sample, this clone was seen a few times. The V gene is TRBV25-1, the J gene TRBJ2-6, with D perhaps TRBD1 (5 bases). The V end was cut by 7 bases, the J end by 4 bases, with 11 bases between. The CDR3 is 14 residues long. Germline V gives CDR1 MGHDK, CDR2 SYGVNS. The CDR3 protein is CASTGKAGANVLTF. The CDR3 nucleotides read TGTGCCAGCACAGGGAAAGCCGGGGCCAACGTCCTGACTTTC.

The chain has TRBV28 and TRBJ2-2; D possibly uses TRBD1 or TRBD2 (5 bases each). The CDR3 sequence is 18 residues long. The ends were cut back, 5 bases at V and 0 bases at J, with 19 bases in the middle. CDR1 and CDR2 (germline): MDHEN, SYDVKM. CDR3 sequence: CASSPHPSGTTNTGELFF. The CDR3 nucleotides read TGTGCCAGCAGTCCACACCCCAGTGGGACGACGAACACCGGGGAGCTGTTTTTT.

The V call is TRBV13, the J call TRBJ2-3; D remains ambiguous. V lost 1 base and J 5 bases, leaving 10 bases between the germline ends. The CDR3 has 14 amino acids. Germline V CDR1 and CDR2: PRHDT, FYEKMQ (reference sequence). This CDR3 is CASSLAARLDTQYF. CDR3 nucleotides: TGTGCCAGCAGCTTAGCGGCGAGGTTAGATACGCAGTATTTT. Complete variable domain (other parts from reference TRBV13 and TRBJ2-3): AAGVIQSPRHLIKEKRETATLKCYPIPRHDTVYWYQQGPGQDPQFLISFYEKMQSDKGSIPDRFSAQQFSDYHSELNMSSLELGDSALYFCASSLAARLDTQYFGPGTRLTVL.

In DNA form, the CDR3 reads TGTGCCAGCTCACTGGGACAGGGGCTCGGCGGGGAGCTGTTTTTT. This translates into CASSLGQGLGGELFF. The V gene is TRBV18, the J gene TRBJ2-2; 10 positions match TRBD1. J was trimmed by 7 bases and V by 4 bases; bases with no gene match: 6. The CDR3 is made up of 15 amino acids. Per the germline V gene, CDR1 is KGHSH and CDR2 is LQKENI.

This clone was picked up a small number of times. This sequence joins TRBV19 and TRBJ2-4; no firm D call. The V end lost 3 bases, the J end lost 0 bases, and 12 bases lay between the germline ends. The germline gives CDR1 LNHDA, CDR2 SQIVND (reference sequence). CDR3 length equals 16 residues. This CDR3 is CASSIERDLAKNIQYF. The DNA of the CDR3 is TGTGCCAGTAGTATCGAGCGAGATCTAGCCAAAAACATTCAGTACTTC.

This CDR3 reads CASSQATGGLAGDTQYF. CDR3 nucleotides: TGCGCCAGCAGCCAAGCTACGGGTGGGCTAGCGGGAGATACGCAGTATTTT. The chain has TRBV4-1 and TRBJ2-3, with 8 bases identical to TRBD2. After removal of 1 base from V and 5 bases from J, the junction contained 11 bases not matched to a gene. The length of the CDR3 is 17 residues. Germline CDR1 MGHRA, CDR2 YSYEKL.

The chain couples TRBV6-6 to TRBJ1-3, with D unresolved. The CDR3 is 15 residues long. Trimming pared 6 bases from V and 0 bases from J, leaving 12 bases between. Germline V gene lookup returns CDR1 MNHNY and CDR2 SVGAGI (reference sequence). The CDR3 loop reads CASRTDGDSGNTIYF. CDR3 nucleotide sequence: TGTGCCAGCAGGACCGACGGGGACTCTGGAAACACCATATATTTT.

This chain's CDR3 is CASSLVGWVEETQYF. CDR3 bases: TGTGCCAGCAGCTTAGTAGGTTGGGTTGAAGAGACCCAGTACTTC. V usage is TRBV7-2 and J usage is TRBJ2-5; D is uncertain. Trimming cost V 1 base and J 3 bases, with 12 bases left between them. The CDR3 totals 15 residues. Germline-derived CDR1 and CDR2 are SGHTA and FQGNSA.

The table lists this clone with a few counts. V usage is TRBV13 and J usage is TRBJ2-5, with D possibly matching TRBD1 (5 bases). TRBJ2-7 explains the end of the DNA better; the J call may be wrong. The CDR3 is 14 amino acids. The germline V gene has CDR1 PRHDT and CDR2 FYEKMQ (reference sequence). The CDR3 DNA follows: TGTGCCAGCAGCTTAAGGGGCCACTACTACGAGCAGTACTTC. Its translation: CASSLRGHYYEQYF.